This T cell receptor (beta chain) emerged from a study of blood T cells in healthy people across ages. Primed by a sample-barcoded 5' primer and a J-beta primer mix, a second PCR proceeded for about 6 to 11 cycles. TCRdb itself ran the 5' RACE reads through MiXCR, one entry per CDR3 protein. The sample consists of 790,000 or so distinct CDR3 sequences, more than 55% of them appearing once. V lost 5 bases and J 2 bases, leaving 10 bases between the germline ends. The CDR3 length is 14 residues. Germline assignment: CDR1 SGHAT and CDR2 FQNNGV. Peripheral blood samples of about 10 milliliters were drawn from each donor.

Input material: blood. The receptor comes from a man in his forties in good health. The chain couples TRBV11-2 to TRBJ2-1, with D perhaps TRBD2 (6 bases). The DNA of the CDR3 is TGTGCCAGCAGCATCGCGGGAACCTACAATGAGCAGTTCTTC. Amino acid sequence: CASSIAGTYNEQFF.